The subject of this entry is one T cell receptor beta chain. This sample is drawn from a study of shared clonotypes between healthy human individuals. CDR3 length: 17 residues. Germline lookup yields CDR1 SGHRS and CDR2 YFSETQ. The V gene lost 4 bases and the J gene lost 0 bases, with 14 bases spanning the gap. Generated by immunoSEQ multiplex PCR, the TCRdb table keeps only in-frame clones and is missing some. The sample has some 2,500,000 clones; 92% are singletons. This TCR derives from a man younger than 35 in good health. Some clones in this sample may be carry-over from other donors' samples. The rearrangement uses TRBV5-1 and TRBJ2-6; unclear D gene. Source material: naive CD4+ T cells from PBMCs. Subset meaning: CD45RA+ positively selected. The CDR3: CASSLTPPGSGANVLTF. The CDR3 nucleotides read TGCGCCAGCAGCCTGACACCGCCCGGCTCTGGGGCCAACGTCCTGACTTTC.